Following are 26 T cell receptor beta chains from one sample sequenced in a study of blood T cell repertoires in COVID-19. Generated by immunoSEQ multiplex PCR, the TCRdb table keeps only in-frame clones and is missing some. The sample comprises more than 150,000 clones, roughly 86% of which are singletons, and more than 0.75% rests with the top ten. Specimen: peripheral blood. These receptor sequences come from a man in his late teens or twenties with acute or convalescent COVID-19.

The V gene is TRBV9, the J gene TRBJ1-1; perhaps TRBD1 as D (5 bases). The V gene lost 7 bases and the J gene lost 4 bases, with 17 bases spanning the gap. CDR1 is SGDLS, CDR2 YYNGEE, per germline. The CDR3 is 14 amino acids. CDR3 sequence: CASEEGGGATEAFF. The CDR3 bases are TGTGCCAGCGAGGAGGGTGGCGGGGCCACTGAAGCTTTCTTT.

The chain uses TRBV27 and TRBJ1-2; 9 bases agree with TRBD1. V gave up 5 bases and J gave up 8 bases; unmatched junction bases: 3. The CDR3 contains 12 residues. Germline CDR1 is MNHEY and CDR2 is SMNVEV (reference sequence). Written as DNA, the CDR3 is TGTGCCAGCAGTCTAACAGGGGGCGGCTACACCTTC. It yields the protein CASSLTGGGYTF.

V and J are TRBV6-5 and TRBJ1-6; TRBD1 is a possible D gene (6 bases). Per the germline V gene, CDR1 is MNHEY and CDR2 is SVGAGI. The length of the CDR3 is 14 residues. With 6 bases removed from V and 0 bases from J, the gap between germline ends came to 6 bases. This chain's CDR3 is CASRDSSYNSPLHF. The CDR3 DNA is TGTGCCAGCAGGGACAGCTCCTATAATTCACCCCTCCACTTT.

The V call is TRBV25-1, the J call TRBJ1-2, with D possibly TRBD1 on 5 matching bases. This CDR3 is built from 14 residues. CDR1 and CDR2 from the germline V gene are MGHDK and SYGVNS. V lost 5 bases and J lost 0, with 10 bases in between. CDR3 sequence reads: CASSQTATNYGYTF. The CDR3 DNA reads as TGTGCCAGCAGTCAGACAGCAACTAACTATGGCTACACCTTC.

The V call is TRBV7-8, the J call TRBJ1-5; D is possibly TRBD1 (5 bases). Trimming took 4 bases from V and 4 from J, leaving 8 bases between them. Germline V gives CDR1 SGHVS, CDR2 FQNEAQ. This CDR3 comprises 13 residues. The CDR3 is CASSYDSNQPQHF. CDR3 bases: TGTGCCAGCAGCTACGACAGTAATCAGCCCCAGCATTTT. The full variable domain, in which reference TRBV7-8 and TRBJ1-5 provide the parts outside the CDR3, is GAGVSQSPRYKVAKRGQDVALRCDPISGHVSLFWYQQALGQGPEFLTYFQNEAQLDKSGLPSDRFFAERPEGSVSTLKIQRTQQEDSAVYLCASSYDSNQPQHFGDGTRLSIL.

The count of this clone is one. In DNA form, the CDR3 reads TGTGCCAGCAGCTTAGAACCAGGGATCTACGAGCAGTACGTC. Protein: CASSLEPGIYEQYV. The chain joins TRBV11-2 to TRBJ2-7, with D possibly TRBD1 on 5 matching bases. Germline V gene sequence: CDR1 SGHAT, CDR2 FQNNGV. This CDR3 contains 14 residues. V was trimmed by 0 bases and J by 3 bases, leaving 9 bases between them.

Remarks on this clone: Other DNA sequences of this sample code for an identical CDR3. The rearrangement joins TRBV5-1 to TRBJ1-1; no definite D call. Germline V gene lookup returns CDR1 SGHRS and CDR2 YFSETQ. This CDR3 contains 13 residues. V was pared by 0 bases and J by 1 base, with 4 bases between. The CDR3 DNA is TGCGCCAGCAGCTTGGCCAGGAACACTGAAGCTTTCTTT. Residues: CASSLARNTEAFF.

V and J are TRBV9 and TRBJ1-3; 9 positions match TRBD1. Germline CDR1 and CDR2: SGDLS and YYNGEE. J lost 3 bases, V lost 2 bases, and 9 bases had no gene match. The CDR3 extends over 17 amino acids. The CDR3 loop is CASSVSQGAGVGNTIYF. The CDR3 DNA follows: TGTGCCAGCAGCGTCTCACAGGGGGCAGGGGTTGGAAACACCATATATTTT.

This clone showed up just a few times. The rearrangement joins TRBV24-1 to TRBJ2-1; 7 nucleotides align to TRBD2. Trimming removed 4 bases from V and 15 bases from J; junction bases left unmatched: 11. The germline V gene encodes CDR1 KGHDR and CDR2 SFDVKD. CDR3 length equals 13 residues. The CDR3 spells CATSDRTSWFPFF. CDR3 DNA: TGTGCCACCAGTGACAGGACTAGTTGGTTCCCGTTCTTC.

This chain joins TRBV6-4 and TRBJ1-6; the match to TRBD1 covers 7 bases. The ends lost 0 bases at V and 0 bases at J; junction bases unmatched: 2. The CDR3 consists of 17 residues. Germline CDR1 reads MRHNA; CDR2 reads SNTAGT. The CDR3 DNA is TGTGCCAGCAGTGACTCGGGACAGAGCTCCTATAATTCACCCCTCCACTTT. Translating gives CASSDSGQSSYNSPLHF.

For the CDR3, the DNA is TGTGCCAGCAGTTTCGTACAGACGCTTAATGAAAAACTGTTTTTT. It yields the protein CASSFVQTLNEKLFF. The chain employs TRBV28 and TRBJ1-4, with D hard to call. The CDR3 is 15 amino acids. CDR1 is MDHEN, CDR2 SYDVKM, per germline. The V gene lost 3 bases and the J gene lost 4 bases, with 12 bases spanning the gap.

The chain employs TRBV2 and TRBJ2-3, with a possible D match to TRBD1 (6 bases). The CDR3 is 15 residues long. Trimming took off 6 bases at V and 0 bases at J, with 13 bases between the two ends. Germline V lookup: CDR1 SNHLY, CDR2 FYNNEI. The DNA for the CDR3 is TGTGCCAGCAGAGCAGACAGGAGTAGCACAGATACGCAGTATTTT. Protein product: CASRADRSSTDTQYF.

The rearrangement links TRBV3-1 (or the pseudogene TRBV3-2) to TRBJ2-2; 7 bases match TRBD1. The V gene end was trimmed by 3 bases and the J gene end by 8 bases; junction bases not matched to a gene: 15. This CDR3 comprises 17 residues. The germline V gene has CDR1 LGHDT and CDR2 YNNKEL (reference sequence). This chain's CDR3 is CASSHGSRQGVWGELFF. The CDR3 nucleotides read TGTGCCAGCAGCCATGGTTCGAGGCAGGGGGTATGGGGGGAGCTGTTTTTT.

V usage is TRBV5-1 and J usage is TRBJ2-2, with TRBD2 identical over 8 bases. Germline V gene lookup returns CDR1 SGHRS and CDR2 YFSETQ. CDR3 length: 15 amino acids. V was pared by 2 bases and J by 5 bases, with 5 bases of the junction left unmatched. As DNA, the CDR3 is TGCGCCAGCAGCTTTGGAGCGGGGGAGACCGGGGAGCTGTTTTTT. Translation gives CASSFGAGETGELFF.

This rearrangement joins TRBV5-6 to TRBJ2-1; TRBD2 aligns across 13 bases. The CDR3 has 16 amino acids. Unmatched junction bases numbered 4, after V lost 3 bases and J lost 4 bases. Germline lookup yields CDR1 SGHDT and CDR2 YYEEEE. The CDR3 loop reads CASSSRLAGGYNEQFF. The CDR3 coding sequence is TGTGCCAGCAGCTCGAGACTAGCGGGGGGATACAATGAGCAGTTCTTC.

The chain joins TRBV18 to TRBJ2-6; weak D call: TRBD1 (6 bases). The germline V gene has CDR1 KGHSH and CDR2 LQKENI. The CDR3 contains 14 residues. Trimming removed 4 bases at V and 11 bases at J, with 15 bases between. The CDR3 DNA follows: TGTGCCAGCTCACTTCTTGGACAGCCCGACGTCCTGACTTTC. Protein product: CASSLLGQPDVLTF.

CDR3 nucleotide sequence: TGTGCCAGCAGGGCCGGGACAGGGGTAATTACCGGGGAGCTGTTTTTT. Translating it yields CASRAGTGVITGELFF. This chain connects TRBV2 to TRBJ2-2; TRBD1 agrees at 10 bases. After removal of 6 bases from V and 5 bases from J, the junction contained 9 bases not matched to a gene. CDR1 SNHLY and CDR2 FYNNEI come from the germline V gene. This CDR3 is built from 16 residues. The whole variable domain, filled in from reference TRBV2 and TRBJ2-2, reads EPEVTQTPSHQVTQMGQEVILRCVPISNHLYFYWYRQILGQKVEFLVSFYNNEISEKSEIFDDQFSVERPDGSNFTLKIRSTKLEDSAMYFCASRAGTGVITGELFFGEGSRLTVL.

The gene calls are TRBV7-9 and TRBJ1-3; D is unclear. Germline assignment: CDR1 SEHNR and CDR2 FQNEAQ (reference sequence). CDR3 length equals 17 residues. V was pared by 5 bases and J by 0 bases, with 17 bases between. CDR3 DNA: TGTGCCAGCAGCCCCCGTGGTGTCGCGAGCTCTGGAAACACCATATATTTT. Protein: CASSPRGVASSGNTIYF.

About this clone: Other DNA sequences within the sample encode an identical CDR3. The CDR3 nucleotides read TGTGCCAGCAGTTTAGCAGGGGGTCAGCCCCAGCATTTT. Protein: CASSLAGGQPQHF. V is TRBV12-3 or TRBV12-4 and J is TRBJ1-5; D is perhaps TRBD1 (6 bases). Trimming removed 0 bases at V and 6 bases at J, with 6 bases between. The CDR3 extends over 13 amino acids.

This sequence joins TRBV14 and TRBJ2-2, with D uncertain. The CDR3 consists of 13 residues. Germline V gene lookup returns CDR1 SGHDN and CDR2 FVKESK. The V gene lost 4 bases and the J gene lost 2 bases, with 5 bases spanning the gap. Here the CDR3 DNA reads TGTGCCAGCAGCCCGCGAAACACCGGGGAGCTGTTTTTT. As protein: CASSPRNTGELFF.

This chain uses TRBV4-1 with TRBJ1-5, with D possibly being TRBD1 (5 bases). The CDR3 totals 14 residues. V lost 0 bases to trimming and J lost 3 bases, with 6 bases between them. CDR1 MGHRA and CDR2 YSYEKL come from the germline V gene. Here the CDR3 reads CASSQDRDNQPQHF. CDR3 coding DNA: TGCGCCAGCAGCCAAGACAGGGACAATCAGCCCCAGCATTTT.

This chain joins TRBV30 and TRBJ1-2; TRBD1 agrees at 9 bases. This CDR3 is 15 amino acids long. Germline assignment: CDR1 GTSNPN and CDR2 SVGIG (reference sequence). V dropped 5 bases and J dropped 5; count of bases not matched to a gene: 12. The CDR3 sequence: CAWGPGTGIRYGYTF. Here the CDR3 DNA reads TGTGCCTGGGGTCCGGGGACAGGGATCCGGTATGGCTACACCTTC.

The V gene is TRBV9, the J gene TRBJ2-1, with a possible D match to TRBD2 (6 bases). Germline V gives CDR1 SGDLS, CDR2 YYNGEE. Trimming left V 6 bases short and J 3 bases short, with 16 bases between. The CDR3 is 15 amino acids. The CDR3 region has the DNA TGTGCCAGCACCCCCGGCGGGGCCGACTACAATGAGCAGTTCTTC. Translation: CASTPGGADYNEQFF.

This clone was observed once. This chain links TRBV5-6 with TRBJ1-6, with D uncertain. This CDR3 is built from 15 residues. V gave up 4 bases and J gave up 4 bases, with 12 bases separating them. Germline V gene lookup returns CDR1 SGHDT and CDR2 YYEEEE. CDR3 sequence: CASSQVQLYNSPLHF. Here the CDR3 DNA reads TGTGCCAGCAGCCAGGTCCAGCTATATAATTCACCCCTCCACTTT.

This clone was seen just once. The rearrangement joins TRBV27 to TRBJ2-6; D perhaps matches TRBD1 (6 bases). CDR1 and CDR2 (germline): MNHEY, SMNVEV (reference sequence). The CDR3 has 15 amino acids. Trimming left V 7 bases short and J 2 bases short, with 12 bases between. The CDR3 DNA sequence: TGTGCCAGCAAATCTGCAGGGGCTGGGGCCAACGTCCTGACTTTC. It yields the protein CASKSAGAGANVLTF.

The chain carries TRBV5-1 and TRBJ2-3, with D possibly being TRBD2 (5 bases). Germline CDR1 reads SGHRS; CDR2 reads YFSETQ. CDR3 length: 15 amino acids. V was shortened by 4 bases and J by 0 bases, with 12 bases between the two germline ends. The CDR3 loop is CASSPRGMSTDTQYF. The CDR3 region has the DNA TGCGCCAGCAGCCCCCGGGGTATGAGCACAGATACGCAGTATTTT.